This TCR beta chain was documented in a study of T cell responses to AZD1222 COVID-19 vaccine. The CDR3 runs to 15 residues. Germline V gives CDR1 SGHRS, CDR2 YFSETQ. V lost 1 base to trimming and J lost 0 bases, with 8 bases between them. Concerning this clone itself: Antigen: not known.

Study findings and constraints: Vaccination with two AZD1222 doses was followed by a rise in Spike-specific TCR breadth and depth. Donors were mostly white British, more females; clonal diversity possibly underestimated. Repertoires were collected only later (after the peak T cell response had occurred).

The data were produced by immunoSEQ multiplex PCR, yet TCRdb's version contains in-frame clones alone and is incomplete. The sample lists some 88,000 clones; 90% were seen once. The chain combines TRBV5-1 with TRBJ2-1, with D possibly being TRBD1 or TRBD2 (5 bases each). This clonotype originated in an adult who received the AZD1222 COVID-19 vaccine. The material was peripheral blood, obtained 28 days after the second AZD1222 dose. The CDR3: CASSLIGASYNEQFF. CDR3 nucleotides: TGCGCCAGCAGCTTGATCGGGGCCTCCTACAATGAGCAGTTCTTC.